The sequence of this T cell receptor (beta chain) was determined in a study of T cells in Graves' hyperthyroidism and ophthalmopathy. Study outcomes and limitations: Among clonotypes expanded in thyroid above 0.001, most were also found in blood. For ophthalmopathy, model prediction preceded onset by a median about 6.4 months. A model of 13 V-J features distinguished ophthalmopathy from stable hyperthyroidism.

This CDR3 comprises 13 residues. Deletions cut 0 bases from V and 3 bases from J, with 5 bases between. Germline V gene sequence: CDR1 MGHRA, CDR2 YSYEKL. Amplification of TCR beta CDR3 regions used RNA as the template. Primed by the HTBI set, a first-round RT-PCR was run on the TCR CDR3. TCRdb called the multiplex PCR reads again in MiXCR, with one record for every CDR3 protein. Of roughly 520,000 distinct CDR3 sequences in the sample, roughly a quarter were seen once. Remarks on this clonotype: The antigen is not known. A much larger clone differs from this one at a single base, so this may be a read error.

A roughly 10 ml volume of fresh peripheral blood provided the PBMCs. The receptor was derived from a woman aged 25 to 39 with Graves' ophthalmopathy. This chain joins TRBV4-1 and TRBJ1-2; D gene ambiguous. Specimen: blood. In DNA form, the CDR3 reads TGCGCCAGCAGCCAAGATCCCTACTATGGCTACACCTTC. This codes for CASSQDPYYGYTF.